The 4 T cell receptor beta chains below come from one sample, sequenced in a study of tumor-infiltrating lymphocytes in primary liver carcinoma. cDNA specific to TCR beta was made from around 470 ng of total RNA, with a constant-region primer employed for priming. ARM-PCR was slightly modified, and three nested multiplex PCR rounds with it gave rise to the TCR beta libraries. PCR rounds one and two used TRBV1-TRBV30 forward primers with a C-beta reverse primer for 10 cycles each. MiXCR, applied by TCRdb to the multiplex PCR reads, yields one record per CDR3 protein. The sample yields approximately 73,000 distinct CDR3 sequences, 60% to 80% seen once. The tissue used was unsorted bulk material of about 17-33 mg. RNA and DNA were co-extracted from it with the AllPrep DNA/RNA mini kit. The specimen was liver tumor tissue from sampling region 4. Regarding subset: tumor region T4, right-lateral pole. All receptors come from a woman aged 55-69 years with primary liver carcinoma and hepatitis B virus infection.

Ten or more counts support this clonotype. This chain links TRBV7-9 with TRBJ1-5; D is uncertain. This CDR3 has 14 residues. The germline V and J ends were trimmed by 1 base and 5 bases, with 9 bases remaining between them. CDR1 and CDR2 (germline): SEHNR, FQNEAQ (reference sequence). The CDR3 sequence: CASSLEGAYQPQHF. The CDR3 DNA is TGTGCCAGCAGCTTAGAGGGTGCCTATCAGCCCCAGCATTTT.

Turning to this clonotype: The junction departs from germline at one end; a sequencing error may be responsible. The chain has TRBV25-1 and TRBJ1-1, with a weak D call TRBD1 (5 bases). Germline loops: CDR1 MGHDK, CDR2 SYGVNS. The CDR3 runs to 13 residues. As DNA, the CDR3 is TGTGCCAGCAGTGAGATGGGGCACACTGAAGCTTTTTTT. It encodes CASSEMGHTEAFF.

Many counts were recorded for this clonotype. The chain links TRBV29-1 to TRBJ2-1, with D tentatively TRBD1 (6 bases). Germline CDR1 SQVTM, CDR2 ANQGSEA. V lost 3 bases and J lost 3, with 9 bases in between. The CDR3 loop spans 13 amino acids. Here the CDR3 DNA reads TGCAGCGTTGACAGGGGCTTCTACAATGAGCAGTTCTTC. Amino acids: CSVDRGFYNEQFF.

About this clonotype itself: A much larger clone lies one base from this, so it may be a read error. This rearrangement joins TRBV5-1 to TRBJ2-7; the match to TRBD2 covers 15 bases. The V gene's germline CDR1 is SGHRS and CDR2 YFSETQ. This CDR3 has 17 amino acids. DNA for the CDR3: TGCGCCAGCGGCTTGGGGACTAGCGGGAGGCTAGCCTACGAGCAGTACTTC. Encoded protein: CASGLGTSGRLAYEQYF.